Presented here are 30 T cell receptor beta chains from one specimen sequenced in a study of shared clonotypes between healthy human individuals. The protocol was immunoSEQ multiplex PCR, while the TCRdb copy is restricted to in-frame clones and leaves out a portion. The sample holds over 75,000 clones; 60% to 70% are singletons and the top ten take roughly 50%. Input material: memory CD8+ T cells sorted from blood. The subset: CD45RO+ cells pooled with CCR7-negative TemRA cells. These receptors were collected from a man aged 30 to 39 in good health.

This chain uses TRBV6-5 with TRBJ2-6; D not certain. The CDR3 is 14 residues long. CDR1 MNHEY and CDR2 SVGAGI come from the germline V gene. Trimming removed 0 bases at V and 2 bases at J, with 2 bases between. CDR3 DNA: TGTGCCAGCAGTTACTCGACTGGGGCCAACGTCCTGACTTTC. Amino acid sequence: CASSYSTGANVLTF.

This clone appeared many times. This sequence joins TRBV5-1 and TRBJ2-1, with a tentative D call TRBD2 (5 bases). Trimming pared 6 bases from V and 8 bases from J, leaving 21 bases between. Germline CDR1 and CDR2: SGHRS and YFSETQ. The length of the CDR3 is 15 residues. CDR3 nucleotide sequence: TGCGCCAGCACTCAGTCGGCACTAGGTGGGTATGAGCAGTTCTTC. The encoded protein is CASTQSALGGYEQFF.

This chain connects TRBV15 to TRBJ1-1; D gene unclear. Germline CDR1 and CDR2: LNHNV and YYDKDF (reference sequence). V lost 5 bases to trimming and J lost 8 bases, with 12 bases between them. The CDR3 runs to 12 residues. The CDR3 sequence: CATSPSRAEAFF. CDR3 DNA sequence: TGTGCCACCAGCCCCAGTCGGGCGGAAGCTTTCTTT. Supplemented by reference TRBV15 and TRBJ1-1, the full variable domain reads DAMVIQNPRYQVTQFGKPVTLSCSQTLNHNVMYWYQQKSSQAPKLLFHYYDKDFNNEADTPDNFQSRRPNTSFCFLDIRSPGLGDTAMYLCATSPSRAEAFFGQGTRLTVV.

This clone was seen repeatedly, ten times or more. V gene TRBV25-1 combines with J gene TRBJ2-1; weak D call: TRBD1 (5 bases). The CDR3 loop spans 12 amino acids. With 9 bases removed from V and 15 bases from J, the gap between germline ends came to 21 bases. Per the germline V gene, CDR1 is MGHDK and CDR2 is SYGVNS. This CDR3 reads CASISRESFTFF. CDR3 sequence (DNA): TGTGCCAGTATCAGCAGGGAAAGCTTCACGTTCTTC.

The J gene is TRBJ2-7, the V gene TRBV29-1, with a weak D call TRBD1 (5 bases). Germline CDR1 and CDR2: SQVTM and ANQGSEA. Trimming left V 5 bases short and J 6 bases short, with 17 bases between. The CDR3 runs to 13 residues. In DNA form, the CDR3 reads TGCAGCGTTAATGGGGCCTGGGGTGGCGAGCAGTACTTC. As protein: CSVNGAWGGEQYF.

The chain employs TRBV9 and TRBJ1-2; maybe TRBD1 (5 bases). This CDR3 has 14 amino acids. Germline CDR1 reads SGDLS; CDR2 reads YYNGEE. V was shortened by 3 bases and J by 2 bases, with 11 bases between the two germline ends. CDR3 in amino acids: CASSGTGGNYGYTF. The DNA of the CDR3 is TGTGCCAGCAGCGGAACAGGAGGCAACTATGGCTACACCTTC.

This sequence joins TRBV5-5 and TRBJ2-5; tentatively, D is TRBD1 (6 bases). The CDR3 totals 15 residues. CDR1 is SGHKS and CDR2 is YYEKEE in the germline V gene (reference sequence). Deletions cut 1 base from V and 0 bases from J, with 10 bases between. CDR3 amino acids: CASSLTGSHQETQYF. CDR3 sequence (DNA): TGTGCCAGCAGCTTGACAGGGTCTCACCAAGAGACCCAGTACTTC.

The chain combines TRBV11-3 with TRBJ2-1, with 8 bases lining up with TRBD2. With V trimmed by 5 bases and J by 8 bases, 11 bases remained unmatched. Germline assignment: CDR1 SGHNT and CDR2 YENEEA. The CDR3 is 15 amino acids. DNA of the CDR3: TGTGCCAGCAGCCGTCGAGCGGGAGCAAGGGATGAGCAGTTCTTC. As protein: CASSRRAGARDEQFF.

This clone was recorded a few times. This chain's CDR3 is CASSYSTGGTEAFF. The CDR3 nucleotides read TGTGCCAGCAGTTACTCGACGGGGGGCACTGAAGCTTTCTTT. J is TRBJ1-1 and V is TRBV6-6, with D possibly matching TRBD1 (5 bases). This CDR3 is built from 14 residues. CDR1 and CDR2 from the germline V gene are MNHNY and SVGAGI (reference sequence). Trimming pared 0 bases from V and 4 bases from J, leaving 9 bases between.

V gene TRBV9 combines with J gene TRBJ2-6, with D possibly being TRBD1 (5 bases). There are 16 residues in the CDR3. Trimming removed 0 bases from V and 2 bases from J, with 9 bases in between. CDR1 and CDR2 from the germline V gene are SGDLS and YYNGEE. The CDR3 nucleotides read TGTGCCAGCAGCGTAGAGGGGTGGGCTGGGGCCAACGTCCTGACTTTC. Translating gives CASSVEGWAGANVLTF.

The chain employs TRBV4-2 and TRBJ2-1, with 13 bases that match TRBD2. Germline V gives CDR1 LGHNA, CDR2 YNFKEQ. With 6 bases clipped from V and 6 bases from J, the junction kept 5 bases outside the gene matches. The CDR3 extends over 15 amino acids. The CDR3 region is CASSLGLAGVNEQFF. As DNA, the CDR3 is TGTGCCAGCAGTCTTGGACTAGCGGGAGTCAATGAGCAGTTCTTC.

The CDR3 DNA reads TGTGCCAGCAGCCCCCACGGTGGGGTCCAAGAGACCCAGTACTTC. This translates into CASSPHGGVQETQYF. This chain links TRBV28 with TRBJ2-5; D remains ambiguous. The CDR3 is made up of 15 amino acids. Trimming left V 6 bases short and J 1 base short, with 15 bases between. Germline values: CDR1 MDHEN, CDR2 SYDVKM.

V and J are TRBV9 and TRBJ2-5; TRBD2 might be the D (6 bases). CDR3 length: 18 residues. Germline CDR1 and CDR2: SGDLS and YYNGEE. Trimming removed 4 bases at V and 5 bases at J, with 27 bases between. The CDR3 coding sequence is TGTGCCAGCAGCTCAAGAGGGGCGGGTGTGGGAGGCGCGGAGACCCAGTACTTC. Translation gives CASSSRGAGVGGAETQYF.

V is TRBV9 and J is TRBJ2-3, with 8 positions matching TRBD1. Trimming took 4 bases from V and 3 from J; bases not matched to a gene: 7. Germline values: CDR1 SGDLS, CDR2 YYNGEE. CDR3 size: 15 residues. The DNA for the CDR3 is TGTGCCAGCAGCTTCAGGGGGCGCGGGACAGATACGCAGTATTTT. This translates into CASSFRGRGTDTQYF.

The chain links TRBV29-1 to TRBJ2-5, with 11 nucleotides matching TRBD2. The CDR3 has 16 amino acids. CDR1 and CDR2 (germline): SQVTM, ANQGSEA. V gave up 4 bases and J gave up 2 bases; unmatched junction bases: 9. CDR3 residues: CSVALASGRLQETQYF. The DNA of the CDR3 is TGCAGCGTTGCGTTGGCTAGCGGGAGGCTACAAGAGACCCAGTACTTC.

The rearrangement links TRBV5-4 to TRBJ1-1, with a weak D call TRBD1 (6 bases). Germline assignment: CDR1 SGHNT and CDR2 YYREEE (reference sequence). V lost 4 bases and J lost 1, with 17 bases in between. This CDR3 region has 16 residues. The CDR3 bases are TGTGCCAGCAGCCTAGGCGGGGGGCGCACGAACACTGAAGCTTTCTTT. Translated, it gives CASSLGGGRTNTEAFF.

This clone was detected only a few times. The rearrangement uses TRBV2 and TRBJ1-2, with D possibly being TRBD1 (6 bases). The CDR3 length is 14 residues. V lost 7 bases and J 8 bases, leaving 20 bases between the germline ends. CDR1 SNHLY and CDR2 FYNNEI come from the germline V gene. The CDR3 spells CASNPGVGAWGYTF. DNA of the CDR3: TGTGCCAGCAACCCAGGGGTGGGGGCTTGGGGCTACACCTTC.

This clone is a singleton in its sample. The genes are TRBV7-3 and TRBJ2-5; D not resolved. The V gene lost 1 base and the J gene lost 0 bases, with 6 bases spanning the gap. Germline values: CDR1 SGHTA, CDR2 FQGTGA. The CDR3 sequence is 14 residues long. CDR3 residues: CASSLNGYQETQYF. DNA for the CDR3: TGTGCCAGCAGCTTAAACGGCTACCAAGAGACCCAGTACTTC.

The V gene is TRBV28, the J gene TRBJ1-3, with 8 positions matching TRBD1. The CDR3 loop spans 13 amino acids. V shed 8 bases and J 5 bases; nucleotides not matched to a gene: 5. Germline V gives CDR1 MDHEN, CDR2 SYDVKM. The CDR3 sequence: CASGGQGRNTIYF. The CDR3 nucleotides are TGTGCCAGCGGTGGACAGGGCCGAAACACCATATATTTT.

V is TRBV6-5 and J is TRBJ2-1, with 13 bases matching TRBD2. The CDR3 is 15 amino acids. CDR1 MNHEY and CDR2 SVGAGI come from the germline V gene. The V segment lost 7 bases and the J segment 5 bases; nucleotides outside the gene matches: 5. CDR3 region: CASTQGTSGNNEQFF. The CDR3 nucleotides read TGTGCCAGCACCCAGGGGACTAGCGGGAACAATGAGCAGTTCTTC.

This clone was found once. The chain is built from TRBV5-1 and TRBJ2-1; tentatively, D is TRBD1 or TRBD2 (5 bases each). This CDR3 is 18 amino acids long. Trimming removed 0 bases at V and 4 bases at J, with 20 bases between. In germline, CDR1 is SGHRS, CDR2 YFSETQ. Here the CDR3 DNA reads TGCGCCAGCAGCTTGGTCGGGACGCACCCAGATCGGTACAATGAGCAGTTCTTC. This gives the protein CASSLVGTHPDRYNEQFF. Supplemented by reference TRBV5-1 and TRBJ2-1, the full variable domain reads KAGVTQTPRYLIKTRGQQVTLSCSPISGHRSVSWYQQTPGQGLQFLFEYFSETQRNKGNFPGRFSGRQFSNSRSEMNVSTLELGDSALYLCASSLVGTHPDRYNEQFFGPGTRLTVL.

The rearrangement joins TRBV6-4 to TRBJ2-7; tentative D call: TRBD1 (5 bases). The CDR3 runs 14 residues. Trimming took off 7 bases at V and 5 bases at J, with 18 bases between the two ends. Germline V CDR1 and CDR2: MRHNA, SNTAGT. The CDR3 here is CASNGRVLVDEQYF. CDR3 nucleotides: TGTGCCAGCAACGGCAGGGTATTGGTGGACGAGCAGTACTTC.

The chain couples TRBV2 to TRBJ2-7; 9 positions match TRBD1. The germline V gene has CDR1 SNHLY and CDR2 FYNNEI. The CDR3 spans 15 residues. Trimming at V came to 4 bases and at J to 2 bases, leaving 6 bases not matched to a gene. CDR3 sequence reads: CASSAGTGIPYEQYF. The DNA for the CDR3 is TGTGCCAGCAGTGCCGGGACAGGGATACCCTACGAGCAGTACTTC.

The V and J genes are TRBV18 and TRBJ2-1, with a possible D match to TRBD1 (5 bases). The CDR3 sequence is 13 residues long. The germline CDR1 and CDR2 sequences are KGHSH and LQKENI. Trimming removed 3 bases at V and 9 bases at J, with 12 bases between. CDR3 protein: CASSPAGFGEQFF. Written as DNA, the CDR3 is TGTGCCAGCTCACCGGCAGGGTTCGGTGAGCAGTTCTTC. Complete variable domain (other parts from reference TRBV18 and TRBJ2-1): NAGVMQNPRHLVRRRGQEARLRCSPMKGHSHVYWYRQLPEEGLKFMVYLQKENIIDESGMPKERFSAEFPKEGPSILRIQQVVRGDSAAYFCASSPAGFGEQFFGPGTRLTVL.

The gene calls are TRBV6-6 and TRBJ2-3; D call uncertain. Trimming pared 2 bases from V and 5 bases from J, leaving 5 bases between. Per germline, CDR1 MNHNY and CDR2 SVGAGI (reference sequence). This CDR3 spans 12 amino acids. CDR3 nucleotide sequence: TGTGCCAGCAGTTACGGGGAAGATACGCAGTATTTT. Protein: CASSYGEDTQYF.

This chain connects TRBV6-6 to TRBJ2-7, with D hard to call. Trimming removed 6 bases at V and 2 bases at J, with 8 bases between. This CDR3 spans 12 amino acids. Germline values: CDR1 MNHNY, CDR2 SVGAGI (reference sequence). The CDR3, as DNA: TGTGCCAGCAGGGCAGTCACCTACGAGCAGTACTTC. Translated: CASRAVTYEQYF.

The chain recombines TRBV29-1 with TRBJ2-2; D is unresolved. This CDR3 is 15 amino acids long. Trimming cost V 3 bases and J 7 bases, with 18 bases left between them. CDR1 SQVTM and CDR2 ANQGSEA come from the germline V gene. CDR3 residues: CSVDPSGVPNGELFF. The CDR3 DNA follows: TGCAGCGTTGATCCCTCCGGTGTCCCTAACGGGGAGCTGTTTTTT.

The chain carries TRBV5-1 and TRBJ2-7, with D perhaps matching TRBD1 (6 bases). The CDR3 has 13 residues. V was pared by 4 bases and J by 3 bases, with 11 bases between. From germline, CDR1 is SGHRS and CDR2 YFSETQ. The CDR3 DNA reads as TGCGCCAGCAGCCAGCAGGGGAACTACGAGCAGTACTTC. It encodes CASSQQGNYEQYF.

The chain couples TRBV4-3 to TRBJ2-3; D possibly uses TRBD1 or TRBD2 (5 bases each). V was cut by 0 bases and J by 2 bases, with 9 bases left in between. In germline, CDR1 is LGHNA, CDR2 YSLEER. This CDR3 region has 15 residues. This CDR3 is CASSQEGTVTDTQYF. CDR3 nucleotide sequence: TGCGCCAGCAGCCAAGAAGGGACGGTCACAGATACGCAGTATTTT.

This chain uses TRBV7-6 with TRBJ2-7, with D unclear. Germline CDR1 is SGHVS and CDR2 is FNYEAQ. The CDR3 is 15 residues long. Trimming cost V 4 bases and J 0 bases, with 13 bases left between them. DNA for the CDR3: TGTGCCAGCAGCTCCACTATAGGAATCTCCTACGAGCAGTACTTC. Its protein product is CASSSTIGISYEQYF.